The 21 T cell receptor beta chains in this list originate from one sample, sequenced in a study of T cell responses to AZD1222 COVID-19 vaccine. The assay was immunoSEQ multiplex PCR, and TCRdb's table has in-frame clones only and misses some. There are approximately 150,000 clones in the sample; less than 95% occur only once, and approximately 5.9% lies in the top ten. The source was peripheral blood, collected 28 days after the second AZD1222 dose. These TCRs come from an adult who received the AZD1222 COVID-19 vaccine.

The chain combines TRBV5-1 with TRBJ2-3; the D is unclear. The V end lost 0 bases, the J end lost 2 bases, and 4 bases lay between the germline ends. This CDR3 is built from 13 residues. Germline V CDR1 and CDR2: SGHRS, YFSETQ. This CDR3 is CASSLGSTDTQYF. In DNA form, the CDR3 reads TGCGCCAGCAGCTTGGGCTCCACAGATACGCAGTATTTT.

The chain joins TRBV5-1 to TRBJ1-2; TRBD1 matches 7 bases. V was clipped by 0 bases and J by 0 bases; unmatched bases: 2. This CDR3 region has 15 residues. Looked up from germline, CDR1 is SGHRS and CDR2 is YFSETQ. The CDR3, as DNA: TGCGCCAGCAGCTTGGACAGGGGAGCTAACTATGGCTACACCTTC. Residues: CASSLDRGANYGYTF.

This sequence joins TRBV28 and TRBJ2-7; TRBD2 matches 12 bases. V shed 3 bases and J 4 bases; nucleotides not matched to a gene: 4. Looked up from germline, CDR1 is MDHEN and CDR2 is SYDVKM. CDR3 length: 15 residues. CDR3 amino acids: CASSFQTSGSYEQYF. In DNA form, the CDR3 reads TGTGCCAGCAGTTTCCAGACTAGCGGGAGTTACGAGCAGTACTTC.

The V and J genes are TRBV19 and TRBJ2-1; D uncertain. Germline CDR1 and CDR2: LNHDA and SQIVND (reference sequence). V dropped 5 bases and J dropped 5 bases, with 19 bases sitting between them. This CDR3 comprises 16 residues. CDR3 sequence reads: CASSVGLRLIHNEQFF. DNA for the CDR3: TGTGCCAGTAGTGTTGGGCTCCGCCTAATACACAATGAGCAGTTCTTC. The entire variable domain, with the rest obtained from reference TRBV19 and TRBJ2-1, is as follows: DGGITQSPKYLFRKEGQNVTLSCEQNLNHDAMYWYRQDPGQGLRLIYYSQIVNDFQKGDIAEGYSVSREKKESFPLTVTSAQKNPTAFYLCASSVGLRLIHNEQFFGPGTRLTVL.

The V call is TRBV27, the J call TRBJ1-4; 11 bases align to TRBD1. The germline V gene encodes CDR1 MNHEY and CDR2 SMNVEV (reference sequence). This CDR3 contains 15 residues. Germline trimming cut 5 bases from V and 7 bases from J; bases unmatched to any gene: 6. CDR3 in DNA: TGTGCCAGCAGTCCCGGGACAGGGGGAAGTGAAAAACTGTTTTTT. This gives the protein CASSPGTGGSEKLFF. The full variable domain, completed using reference TRBV27 and TRBJ1-4, is EAQVTQNPRYLITVTGKKLTVTCSQNMNHEYMSWYRQDPGLGLRQIYYSMNVEVTDKGDVPEGYKVSRKEKRNFPLILESPSPNQTSLYFCASSPGTGGSEKLFFGSGTQLSVL.

Here the CDR3 reads CASKGTSGSIGDTQYF. CDR3 nucleotide sequence: TGCGCCAGCAAGGGGACTAGCGGGAGTATAGGGGATACGCAGTATTTT. The chain uses TRBV5-1 and TRBJ2-3; 14 nucleotides agree with TRBD2. This CDR3 is 16 amino acids long. The germline gives CDR1 SGHRS, CDR2 YFSETQ. The trim removed 6 bases at V and 6 bases at J, leaving 9 bases unmatched.

In this sample, this clone turned up once. Other DNA sequences of this sample code for an identical CDR3. This chain uses TRBV6-4 with TRBJ1-2; no definite D call. V gave up 0 bases and J gave up 8 bases, with 10 bases separating them. CDR1 is MRHNA, CDR2 SNTAGT, per germline. The CDR3 runs to 13 residues. CDR3 sequence: CASSDSYGGGYTF. CDR3 bases: TGTGCCAGCAGTGACTCGTACGGAGGCGGCTACACCTTC.

The V and J genes are TRBV28 and TRBJ2-5, with a possible D match to TRBD2 (6 bases). Trimming stripped 3 bases from V and 2 bases from J, with 13 bases between. The CDR3 consists of 15 residues. Looked up from germline, CDR1 is MDHEN and CDR2 is SYDVKM. Written as DNA, the CDR3 is TGTGCCAGCAGTTTTTGGGGAGGTGGGCAAGAGACCCAGTACTTC. This sequence encodes CASSFWGGGQETQYF.

This clone was detected only once. The V call is TRBV5-1, the J call TRBJ2-7, with 15 bases fitting TRBD2. The J segment lost 5 bases and the V segment lost 3 bases, leaving 9 bases of the junction unmatched. The CDR3 has 17 residues. The germline CDR1 and CDR2 sequences are SGHRS and YFSETQ. CDR3 amino acids: CASSWGLAGGLRDEQYF. The DNA of the CDR3 is TGCGCCAGCAGCTGGGGACTAGCGGGGGGACTACGCGACGAGCAGTACTTC. The full variable domain, completed using reference TRBV5-1 and TRBJ2-7, is KAGVTQTPRYLIKTRGQQVTLSCSPISGHRSVSWYQQTPGQGLQFLFEYFSETQRNKGNFPGRFSGRQFSNSRSEMNVSTLELGDSALYLCASSWGLAGGLRDEQYFGPGTRLTVT.

This clone has a single count. The J gene is TRBJ2-1, the V gene TRBV12-5; D not certain. The V gene's germline CDR1 is LGHNT and CDR2 FRNRAP. CDR3 size: 13 residues. V was cut by 4 bases and J by 3 bases, with 7 bases left in between. This chain's CDR3 is CASGSGGYNEQFF. The CDR3 DNA reads TGTGCTAGTGGTTCGGGTGGCTACAATGAGCAGTTCTTC.

The chain employs TRBV21-1 and TRBJ2-2; the table's D call TRBD2 went unverified against the DNA. TRBV21-1 is marked as a pseudogene. The CDR3 has 21 residues. CDR3 protein: CASSKGRCGGPNRGYTGELFF. The CDR3 bases are TGTGCCAGCAGCAAAGGTCGGTGCGGGGGGCCAAATCGGGGCTACACCGGGGAGCTGTTTTTT.

This rearrangement joins TRBV6-1 to TRBJ1-3; the D is unclear. Germline V gene lookup returns CDR1 MNHNS and CDR2 SASEGT. V lost 3 bases and J lost 2, with 5 bases in between. The CDR3 runs 13 residues. In DNA form, the CDR3 reads TGTGCCAGCAGTGAGGGGACTGGAAACACCATATATTTT. This encodes CASSEGTGNTIYF.

V usage is TRBV2 and J usage is TRBJ1-3, with D unresolved. Germline values: CDR1 SNHLY, CDR2 FYNNEI. Trimming cost V 7 bases and J 4 bases, with 8 bases left between them. The CDR3 length is 12 residues. In DNA form, the CDR3 reads TGTGCCAGCATGTCAGCAGGAAACACCATATATTTT. It specifies CASMSAGNTIYF.

The chain is built from TRBV6-5 and TRBJ2-2; D may match TRBD1 or TRBD2 (5 bases each). V lost 6 bases, J lost 6 bases, and 8 bases lay in between. The CDR3 has 12 amino acids. CDR1 MNHEY and CDR2 SVGAGI come from the germline V gene. The chain's CDR3 is CASRQGPGELFF. The CDR3 DNA is TGTGCCAGCAGGCAGGGACCCGGGGAGCTGTTTTTT.

The rearrangement links TRBV2 to TRBJ2-2; D perhaps matches TRBD2 (5 bases). CDR3 size: 13 residues. Looked up from germline, CDR1 is SNHLY and CDR2 is FYNNEI. The ends were cut back, 7 bases at V and 4 bases at J, with 10 bases in the middle. DNA for the CDR3: TGTGCCAGCACCCGACGGGGCACCGGGGAGCTGTTTTTT. Its translation is CASTRRGTGELFF.

The chain is built from TRBV6-5 and TRBJ1-6; 8 bases map to TRBD1. V shed 7 bases and J 5 bases; nucleotides not matched to a gene: 7. Germline V gene lookup returns CDR1 MNHEY and CDR2 SVGAGI. This CDR3 spans 15 amino acids. CDR3 sequence: CASNEGQGHNSPLHF. For the CDR3, the DNA is TGTGCCAGCAACGAAGGACAGGGTCATAATTCACCCCTCCACTTT.

The chain couples TRBV3-1 (or the pseudogene TRBV3-2) to TRBJ1-5; 10 bases match TRBD1. V lost 4 bases to trimming and J lost 10 bases; unmatched junction nucleotides: 7. The germline V gene encodes CDR1 LGHDT and CDR2 YNNKEL (reference sequence). This CDR3 comprises 14 residues. CDR3 sequence (DNA): TGTGCCAGCAGCCTCGGGACAGGGGCGACACCCCAGCATTTT. Translating gives CASSLGTGATPQHF.

This chain connects TRBV27 to TRBJ1-2; the D gene is possibly TRBD1 (6 bases). Deletions cut 3 bases from V and 6 bases from J, with 14 bases between. In germline, CDR1 is MNHEY, CDR2 SMNVEV (reference sequence). There are 14 residues in the CDR3. This CDR3 reads CASSFPGVGNGYTF. CDR3 nucleotides: TGTGCCAGCAGTTTCCCAGGGGTGGGAAATGGCTACACCTTC.

The chain has TRBV4-1 and TRBJ1-6; D unclear. The V and J ends lost 4 bases and 10 bases respectively, with 14 bases between them. Per the germline V gene, CDR1 is MGHRA and CDR2 is YSYEKL. This CDR3 is built from 14 residues. As DNA, the CDR3 is TGCGCCAGCAGCCGCATTTCGGAAGGATCACCCCTCCACTTT. Its protein is CASSRISEGSPLHF.

The chain carries TRBV7-2 and TRBJ1-1, with 9 bases that match TRBD1. In germline, CDR1 is SGHTA, CDR2 FQGNSA. With V trimmed by 4 bases and J by 7 bases, 10 bases remained unmatched. The CDR3 is 15 residues long. CDR3 DNA: TGTGCCAGCAGCTCAATCCGGGACAGGGCGGGTGAAGCTTTCTTT. Amino acids: CASSSIRDRAGEAFF.

The genes are TRBV6-5 and TRBJ2-7; a possible D gene is TRBD2 (6 bases). CDR1 MNHEY and CDR2 SVGAGI come from the germline V gene. This CDR3 region has 11 residues. V gave up 6 bases and J gave up 4 bases, with 7 bases separating them. The CDR3 sequence is CASSRGYEQYF. The DNA for the CDR3 is TGTGCCAGCAGCCGGGGGTACGAGCAGTACTTC.